This T cell receptor (beta chain) was documented in a study of T cells in tuberculosis. V was cut by 5 bases and J by 1 base, with 8 bases left in between. CDR1 and CDR2 (germline): MNHEY, SVGAGI. This CDR3 is built from 13 residues. At study entry, adolescents had tuberculin skin tests and IGRA screening. Broader study findings: GEM motif frequencies gave over 55% accuracy; the GMM repertoire gave approximately 90%.

As concerns this clone: Its antigen is not known.

Libraries were prepared by immunoSEQ multiplex PCR; TCRdb keeps only in-frame clonotypes and omits some of them. The repertoire holds about 20,000 clones, with more than 80% as singletons. What was sequenced was PBMCs. This chain uses TRBV6-5 with TRBJ1-1; D not resolved. The sequence was obtained from a donor aged 10-29 years with latent tuberculosis or without tuberculosis infection. CDR3 sequence (DNA): TGTGCCAGCAGTCTAACCCGGAACACTGAAGCTTTCTTT. It translates to CASSLTRNTEAFF.